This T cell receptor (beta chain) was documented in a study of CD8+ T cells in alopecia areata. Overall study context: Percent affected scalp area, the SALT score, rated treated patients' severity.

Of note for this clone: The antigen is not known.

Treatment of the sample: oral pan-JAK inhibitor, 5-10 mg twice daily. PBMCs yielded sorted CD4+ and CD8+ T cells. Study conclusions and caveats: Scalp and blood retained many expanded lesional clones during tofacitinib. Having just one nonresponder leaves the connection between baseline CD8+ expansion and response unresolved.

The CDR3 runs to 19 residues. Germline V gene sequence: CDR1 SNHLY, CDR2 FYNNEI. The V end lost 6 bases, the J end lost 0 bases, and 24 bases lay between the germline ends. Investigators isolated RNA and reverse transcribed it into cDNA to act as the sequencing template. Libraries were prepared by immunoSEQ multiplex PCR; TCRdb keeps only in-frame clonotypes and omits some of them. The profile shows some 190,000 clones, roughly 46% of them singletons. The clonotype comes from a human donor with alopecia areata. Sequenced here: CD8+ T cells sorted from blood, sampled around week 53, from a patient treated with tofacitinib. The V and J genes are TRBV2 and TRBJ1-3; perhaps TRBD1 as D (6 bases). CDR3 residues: CASSPAEGVSPDSGNTIYF. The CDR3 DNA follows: TGTGCCAGCAGCCCGGCCGAGGGGGTCTCACCAGACTCTGGAAACACCATATATTTT.